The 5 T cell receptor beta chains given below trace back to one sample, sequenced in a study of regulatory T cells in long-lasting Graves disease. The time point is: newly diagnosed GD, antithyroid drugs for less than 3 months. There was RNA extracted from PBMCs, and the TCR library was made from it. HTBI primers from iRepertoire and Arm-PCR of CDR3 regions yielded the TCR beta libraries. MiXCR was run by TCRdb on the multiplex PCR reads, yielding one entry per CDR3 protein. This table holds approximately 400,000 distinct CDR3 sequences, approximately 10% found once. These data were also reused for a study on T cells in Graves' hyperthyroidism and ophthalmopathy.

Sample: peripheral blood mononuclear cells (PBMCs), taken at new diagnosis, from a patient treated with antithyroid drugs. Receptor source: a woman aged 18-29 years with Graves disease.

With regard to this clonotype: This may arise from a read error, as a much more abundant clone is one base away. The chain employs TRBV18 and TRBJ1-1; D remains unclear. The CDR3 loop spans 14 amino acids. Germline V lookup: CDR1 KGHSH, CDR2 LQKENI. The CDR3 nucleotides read TGTGCCAGCTCTGTCATCGTGACGAACACTGAAGCTCTCTTT. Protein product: CASSVIVTNTEALF.

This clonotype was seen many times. The CDR3 spells CASGGGADETQYF. The CDR3 coding sequence is TGTGCCAGCGGCGGGGGGGCCGATGAGACCCAGTACTTC. This rearrangement joins TRBV7-2 to TRBJ2-5; TRBD2 matches 9 bases. CDR3 length equals 13 residues. CDR1 and CDR2 (germline): SGHTA, FQGNSA. With V trimmed by 8 bases and J by 5 bases, 6 bases remained unmatched.

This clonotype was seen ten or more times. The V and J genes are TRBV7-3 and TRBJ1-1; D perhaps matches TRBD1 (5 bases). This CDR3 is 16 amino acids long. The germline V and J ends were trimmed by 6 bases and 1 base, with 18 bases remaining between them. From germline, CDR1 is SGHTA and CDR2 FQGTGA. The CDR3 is CASRTSPGTANTEAFF. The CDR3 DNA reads TGTGCCAGCAGAACCAGCCCCGGGACGGCGAACACTGAAGCTTTCTTT.

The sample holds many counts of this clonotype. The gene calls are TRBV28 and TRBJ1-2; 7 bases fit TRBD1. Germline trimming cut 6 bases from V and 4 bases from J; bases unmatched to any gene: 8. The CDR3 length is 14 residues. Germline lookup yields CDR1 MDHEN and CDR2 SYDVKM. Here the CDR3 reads CASSIQGSSYGYTF. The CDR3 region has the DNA TGTGCCAGCAGCATACAGGGGTCCAGCTATGGCTACACCTTC.

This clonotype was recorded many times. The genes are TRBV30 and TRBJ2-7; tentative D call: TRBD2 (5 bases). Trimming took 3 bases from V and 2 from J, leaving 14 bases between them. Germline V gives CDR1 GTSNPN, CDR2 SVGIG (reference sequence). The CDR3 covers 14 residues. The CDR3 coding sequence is TGTGCCTGGAGGAGGACTCAATATACCTACGAGCAGTACTTC. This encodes CAWRRTQYTYEQYF.